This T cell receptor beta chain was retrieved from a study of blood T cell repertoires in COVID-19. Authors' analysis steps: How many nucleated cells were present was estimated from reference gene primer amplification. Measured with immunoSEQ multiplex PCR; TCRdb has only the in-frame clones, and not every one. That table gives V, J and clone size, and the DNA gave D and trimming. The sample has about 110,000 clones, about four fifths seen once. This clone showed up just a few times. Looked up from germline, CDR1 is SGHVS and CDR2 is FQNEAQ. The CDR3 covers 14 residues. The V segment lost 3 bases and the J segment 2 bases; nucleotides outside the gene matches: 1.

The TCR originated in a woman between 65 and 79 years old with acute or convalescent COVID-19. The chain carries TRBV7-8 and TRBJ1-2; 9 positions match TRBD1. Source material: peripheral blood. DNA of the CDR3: TGTGCCAGCAGCTTTGGACAGGGGAACTATGGCTACACCTTC. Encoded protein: CASSFGQGNYGYTF.